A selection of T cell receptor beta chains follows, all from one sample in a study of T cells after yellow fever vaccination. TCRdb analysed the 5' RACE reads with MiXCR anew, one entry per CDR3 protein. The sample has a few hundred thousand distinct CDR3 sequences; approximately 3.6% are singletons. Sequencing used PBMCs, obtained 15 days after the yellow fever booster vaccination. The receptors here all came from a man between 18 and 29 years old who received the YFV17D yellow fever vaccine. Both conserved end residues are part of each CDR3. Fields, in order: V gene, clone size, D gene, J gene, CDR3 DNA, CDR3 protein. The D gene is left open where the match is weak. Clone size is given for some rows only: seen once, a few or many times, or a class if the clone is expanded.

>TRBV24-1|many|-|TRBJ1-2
TGTGCCACCAGTGATCCGGACACTAATGGCTACACCTTC
CATSDPDTNGYTF
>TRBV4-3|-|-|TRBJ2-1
TGCGCCAGCAGCCAAGTGGTGGGGGATCCGCAGTTCTTC
CASSQVVGDPQFF
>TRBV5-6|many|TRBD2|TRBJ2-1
TGTGCCAGCAGCTTACAGCGGGGGAGCACCTACAATGAGCAGTTCTTC
CASSLQRGSTYNEQFF
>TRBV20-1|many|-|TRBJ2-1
TGCAGTGCTAGAGATCCCCTAGATGCCCATGAGCAGTTCTTC
CSARDPLDAHEQFF
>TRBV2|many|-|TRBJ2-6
TGTGCCAGCAGTGAATGGGGGTCGTTTTACTCTGGGGCCAACGTCCTGACTTTC
CASSEWGSFYSGANVLTF
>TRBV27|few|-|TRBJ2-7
TGTGCCAGCATTAAAGGCTCGGAGGGTGGCGAGCAGTACTTC
CASIKGSEGGEQYF
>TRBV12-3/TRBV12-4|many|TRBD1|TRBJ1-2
TGTGCCAGCAACAACAGGGGTGGCTATGGCTACACCTTC
CASNNRGGYGYTF
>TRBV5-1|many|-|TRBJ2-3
TGCGCCAGCCGGGGTGAGGGGGCAGATACGCAGTATTTT
CASRGEGADTQYF
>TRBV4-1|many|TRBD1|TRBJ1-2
TGCGCCAGCAGCCAAGGACAGGGGGCTGGGTATGGCTACACCTTC
CASSQGQGAGYGYTF
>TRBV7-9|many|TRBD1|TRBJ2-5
TGTGCCAGCAGCTTATCCCGACAGGGCGGGGAGACCCAGTACTTC
CASSLSRQGGETQYF
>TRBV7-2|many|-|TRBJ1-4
TGTGCCAGCAGCTCAGCCGGGAGGGGAGTGGCAACTAATGAAAAACTGTTTTTT
CASSSAGRGVATNEKLFF
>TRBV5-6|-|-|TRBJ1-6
TGTGCCAGCAGCTTAACGGGCCTTAATTCACCCCTCCACTTT
CASSLTGLNSPLHF
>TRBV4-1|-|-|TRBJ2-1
TGCGCCAGCAGCCAAGAAGACGGGGACAATGAGCAGTTCTTC
CASSQEDGDNEQFF
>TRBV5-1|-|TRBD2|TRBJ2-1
TGCGCCAGCAGCTTAGAGACACTAGCGGGGTACAATGAGCAGTTCTTC
CASSLETLAGYNEQFF
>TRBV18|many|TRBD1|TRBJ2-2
TGTGCCAGCTCACCCGACAGGGCGGTCACCGGGGAGCTGTTTTTT
CASSPDRAVTGELFF
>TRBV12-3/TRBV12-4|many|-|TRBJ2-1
TGTGCCAGCTCGGCGGTAAAGCTTGCGGGGCAGTTCTTC
CASSAVKLAGQFF
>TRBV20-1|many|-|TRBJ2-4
TGCAGTGCTAGAGATTTGGGGGCCCTAGCCAAAAACATTCAGTACTTC
CSARDLGALAKNIQYF
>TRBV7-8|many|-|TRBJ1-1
TGTGCCAGCAGCTTAGCGATACGAAACACTGAAGCTTTCTTT
CASSLAIRNTEAFF
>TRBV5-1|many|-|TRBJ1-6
TGCGCCAGCAGCCCGGCCTCGGGGAGCGACTATAATTCACCCCTCCACTTT
CASSPASGSDYNSPLHF
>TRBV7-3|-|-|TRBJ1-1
TGTGCCAGCAGCCCAATGGGGGGCACTGAAGCTTTCTTT
CASSPMGGTEAFF
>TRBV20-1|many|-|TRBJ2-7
TGCAGTGCTAGAGCCGACTCCTACGAGCAGTACTTC
CSARADSYEQYF
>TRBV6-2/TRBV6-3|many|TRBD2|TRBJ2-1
TGTGCCAGCAGTTACAGGGCTAGCGGAGCCGGTGAGCAGTTCTTC
CASSYRASGAGEQFF
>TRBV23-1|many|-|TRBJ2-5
TGCGCCAGCAGCCCAACAACCCCCGACAGCCTTCCATCGTACCAAGAGACCCAGTACTTC
CASSPTTPDSLPSYQETQYF
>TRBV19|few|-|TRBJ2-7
TGTGCCAGTAGTATTGTCGGGGGCGAGCAGTACTTC
CASSIVGGEQYF
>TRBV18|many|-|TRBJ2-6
TGTGCCAGCTCACCCGAGGGATCGGGCTCTGGGGCCAACGTCCTGACTTTC
CASSPEGSGSGANVLTF
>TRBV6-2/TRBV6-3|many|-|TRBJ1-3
TGTGCCAGCAGTTACTCTCGCGGAGGAAACACCATATATTTT
CASSYSRGGNTIYF
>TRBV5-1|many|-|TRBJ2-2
TGCGCCAGCCTACCGGGGGGCGGACCGGTCCCCGGGGAGCTGTTTTTT
CASLPGGGPVPGELFF
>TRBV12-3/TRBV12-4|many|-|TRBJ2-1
TGTGCCAGCAGTTTAGGAGGCCTCAATGAGCAGTTCTTC
CASSLGGLNEQFF
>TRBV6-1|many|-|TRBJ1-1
TGTGCCAGCAGTCCTCGCGGACAGAAAAACACTGAAGCTTTCTTT
CASSPRGQKNTEAFF
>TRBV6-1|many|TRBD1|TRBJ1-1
TGTGCCAGCAGTGAAACCTCGACAGGGTTGTTAGGGAACACTGAAGCTTTCTTT
CASSETSTGLLGNTEAFF
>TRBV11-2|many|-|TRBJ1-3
TGTGCCAGCAGCTTCCACAGACTCTCTGGAAACACCATATATTTT
CASSFHRLSGNTIYF
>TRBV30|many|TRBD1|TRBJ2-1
TGTGCCTGGAGGGATTGGGACCGGACAGGGGGGTACAATGAGCAGTTCTTC
CAWRDWDRTGGYNEQFF
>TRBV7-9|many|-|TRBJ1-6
TGTGCCAGCAGCCCCCGGGGGGGTTATAATTCACCCCTCCACTTT
CASSPRGGYNSPLHF
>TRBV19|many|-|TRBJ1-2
TGTGCCAGTACCATGGGCAGGGGCTCCCTCTATGGCTACACCTTC
CASTMGRGSLYGYTF
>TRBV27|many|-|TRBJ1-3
TGTGCCAGCAGTTTATCGGAGACCGGAAACACCATATATTTT
CASSLSETGNTIYF
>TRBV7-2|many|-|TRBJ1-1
TGTGCCAGCAGCCCCGGGAGGAGCACTGAAGCTTTCTTT
CASSPGRSTEAFF
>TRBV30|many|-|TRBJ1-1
TGTGCCTGGATCCAGTCTGCTATGAACACTGAAGCTTTCTTT
CAWIQSAMNTEAFF
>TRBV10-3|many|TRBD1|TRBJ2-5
TGTGCCATCAGCGATACCGGGACAGGGGTTTGGCAGACCCAGTACTTC
CAISDTGTGVWQTQYF
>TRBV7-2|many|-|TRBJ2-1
TGTGCCAGCAGCCAGGGATTCCAATCTGGTGAGCAGTTCTTC
CASSQGFQSGEQFF
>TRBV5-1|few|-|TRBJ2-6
TGCGCCAGCAGCTTGAGGTATCTGGCTGGGGCCAACGTCCTGACTTTC
CASSLRYLAGANVLTF
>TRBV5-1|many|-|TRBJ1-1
TGCGCCAGCAGCTTGGAGCGGCGGGGGACTGAAGCTTTCTTT
CASSLERRGTEAFF
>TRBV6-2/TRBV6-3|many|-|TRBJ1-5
TGTGCCAGCAGTTTGACCAGAATGGTCCAGCCCCAGCATTTT
CASSLTRMVQPQHF
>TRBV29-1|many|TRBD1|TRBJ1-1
TGCAGCGCGCCGGACAGGGGGTTGGCTTTCTTT
CSAPDRGLAFF
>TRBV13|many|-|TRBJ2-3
TGTGCCAGCGCGGCCGGCGGGGCGTCAGATACGCAGTATTTT
CASAAGGASDTQYF
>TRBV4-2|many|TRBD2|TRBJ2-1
TGTGCCAGCAGCGTAGATCTGGGCGGGGGGGCAAATGAGCAGTTCTTC
CASSVDLGGGANEQFF
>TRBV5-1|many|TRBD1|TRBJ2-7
TGCGCCAGCAGCGTAGACAGGGAAGCCTACGAGCAGTACTTC
CASSVDREAYEQYF
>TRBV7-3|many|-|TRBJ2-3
TGTGCCAGCAGCTTAACATTGGTGGGGACTAGCACAGATACGCAGTATTTT
CASSLTLVGTSTDTQYF
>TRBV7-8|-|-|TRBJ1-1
TGTGCCAGCAGCTTAGCGCGGTACACTGAAGCTTTCTTT
CASSLARYTEAFF
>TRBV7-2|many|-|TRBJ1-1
TGTGCCAGCAGCCCACGGTTTGAGACGTTGAACACTGAAGCTTTCTTT
CASSPRFETLNTEAFF
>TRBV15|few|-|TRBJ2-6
TGTGCCACCAGCACCCGACAGGGACTGTTAATTGGGGCCAACGTCCTGACTTTC
CATSTRQGLLIGANVLTF
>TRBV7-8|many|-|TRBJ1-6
TGTGCCAGCAGCTCCTATAATAATTCACCCCTCCACTTT
CASSSYNNSPLHF
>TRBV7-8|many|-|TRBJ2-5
TGTGCCAGCACCGCCCCCAGGCCCCCGGTGAGAGAGACCCAGTACTTC
CASTAPRPPVRETQYF
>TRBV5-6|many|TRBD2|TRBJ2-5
TGTGCCAGCAGCTTGGCCAGATTCACTAGCGCGTCACGAGAGACCCAGTACTTC
CASSLARFTSASRETQYF
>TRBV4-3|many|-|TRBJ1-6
TGCGCCAGCAGCCAAGTGAGGGGGTCCAGCTCCTATAATTCACCCCTCCACTTT
CASSQVRGSSSYNSPLHF
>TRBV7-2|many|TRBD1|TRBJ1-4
TGTGCCAGCAGCGGCAGGGGGGGTAGGGAAAAACTGTTTTTT
CASSGRGGREKLFF